Included here is one TCR beta chain sequence, with context. Its antigen has not been determined. At one end the junction does not follow the germline gene, possibly because of a read error. Each collaborating institution followed its own protocols to collect whole blood in K2EDTA tubes. For TCRbeta analysis, collaborator samples were shipped as frozen whole blood, as isolated PBMCs, or as DNA extracted from either sample type. The sample originates from a study of blood T cell repertoires in COVID-19 (TCRdb year 2020). The study in broad terms: Samples from collaborators originated in the United States, Italy and Spain and spanned both the acute and convalescent phases of COVID-19. The material from the prospective study consisted of cDNA or gDNA derived from T cells, B-cell-depleted T cells, or PBMCs. Subjects who had been exposed to COVID-19, were actively infected with it, or had recovered from it provided the deeply sampled blood TCRbeta repertoires that made up the dataset. The repertoires were made available in a free public database intended to serve as a resource for research on the immune response to SARS-CoV-2. Samples were obtained from the ongoing ImmuneRACE study (first 160 participants) and from 1,254 subjects provided by 6 global collaborators. Sample metadata almost always included a de-identified subject ID, COVID-19 status, age in years and sex. Where available, HLA class I and class II types were obtained from metadata supplied by the sample provider rather than from assay-based typing. The research as a whole found: Clinical and demographic metadata were provided uncurated, with the amount varying by source and participant.

TCRbeta CDR3 regions were amplified from genomic DNA using the immunoSEQ Assay, a bias-controlled multiplex PCR. In the paper's pipeline: The number of nucleated cells in each sample was estimated by amplification of reference gene primers within the assay. To quantify the absolute abundance of each unique TCRbeta CDR3 rearrangement, sequence reads were collapsed and filtered. Productive Simpson clonality was computed per sample as the square root of Simpson's diversity index over productive rearrangements. TCRdb limited this immuneACCESS table to in-frame rearrangements with V and J called. A share of clones is missing; checked studies link under half to unresolved V genes, and the rest is unexplained. That table supplies the V and J calls and clone size; D and trimming were determined from the DNA. In all, the sample holds about 140,000 clones, and about 90% of those were seen once. Clones ranked in the top ten supply about 1.6% of the sample.

CDR1 and CDR2 are read off the germline V gene as SNHLY and FYNNEI. Inclusive of the bounding cysteine and phenylalanine, the CDR3 is 14 residues long. The DNA shown is the 42-base CDR3, in frame from base 1. The chain links TRBV2 with TRBJ1-2; TRBD1 fits 8 bases in the junction. Material: peripheral blood. This TCR came from a woman between 55 and 75 years old with acute or convalescent COVID-19. CDR3 region: CASRNDRGDYGYIF. The sequenced DNA is TGTGCCAGCAGAAACGACAGGGGCGACTATGGCTACATCTTC.